These T cell receptor beta chains were read from a single sample in a study of T-cell reconstitution after alpha-beta-depleted transplantation in children. Each CDR3 protein gets one entry after TCRdb re-called the PCR reads with MiXCR. Of about 460,000 distinct CDR3 sequences in the sample, roughly 10% were seen once. Sequences were derived from PBMCs, mostly from graft donor cells, sampled 180 days after TCRalphabeta/CD19-depleted stem cell transplant. The receptors here all came from a female patient aged 2-15 years who had a stem cell transplant for aplastic anemia, so the T cells may come from the graft donor. The conserved cysteine and the conserved F or W are not part of the CDR3 here. Part of the rows lack a size; the others show once, few, many or a class for expanded clones.

J gene: TRBJ2-7; clone size: NA; V gene: TRBV29-1; CDR3 protein: SVEPIDRGKQY
J gene: TRBJ1-1; clone size: NA; V gene: TRBV21-1; CDR3 protein: ASNRDRRYMNTEAF
J gene: TRBJ1-1; clone size: NA; V gene: TRBV27; CDR3 protein: ASSLVSGGSEAF
J gene: TRBJ1-6; clone size: NA; V gene: TRBV20-1; CDR3 protein: SARTTGGGSPLH
J gene: TRBJ2-1; clone size: few; V gene: TRBV7-2; CDR3 protein: ASSATTSGRSNEQF
J gene: TRBJ2-1; clone size: few; V gene: TRBV19; CDR3 protein: ASSIDLAGLVIDEQF
J gene: TRBJ2-7; clone size: few; V gene: TRBV4-3; CDR3 protein: ASSQELGYEQY
J gene: TRBJ2-2; clone size: few; V gene: TRBV20-1; CDR3 protein: SASLRMQTGELF
J gene: TRBJ2-1; clone size: few; V gene: TRBV20-1; CDR3 protein: SARYETAYNEQF
J gene: TRBJ2-4; clone size: many; V gene: TRBV6-2/TRBV6-3; CDR3 protein: ASGRQKGTGRKNIQY
J gene: TRBJ2-7; clone size: few; V gene: TRBV7-9; CDR3 protein: ASSRPGQDSYEQY
J gene: TRBJ2-5; clone size: once; V gene: TRBV7-9; CDR3 protein: AIEDFQETEY
J gene: TRBJ2-1; clone size: NA; V gene: TRBV4-1; CDR3 protein: ASSQVQTAQGEQF
J gene: TRBJ2-1; clone size: many; V gene: TRBV20-1; CDR3 protein: SAPLRGWVREQF
J gene: TRBJ1-5; clone size: NA; V gene: TRBV27; CDR3 protein: ASSPTGPTYSNQPQH
J gene: TRBJ1-5; clone size: few; V gene: TRBV4-3; CDR3 protein: ASSLDRGRDQPQH
J gene: TRBJ2-1; clone size: many; V gene: TRBV20-1; CDR3 protein: SARSGKGYNEQF
J gene: TRBJ1-2; clone size: NA; V gene: TRBV29-1; CDR3 protein: SVTNDYT
J gene: TRBJ1-5; clone size: few; V gene: TRBV24-1; CDR3 protein: ATSGTGALGNQPQH
J gene: TRBJ2-5; clone size: many; V gene: TRBV27; CDR3 protein: ASSGLAGRTQY
J gene: TRBJ2-1; clone size: NA; V gene: TRBV12-1; CDR3 protein: ASSPGHPGLPSCNEQF
J gene: TRBJ2-3; clone size: many; V gene: TRBV12-3/TRBV12-4; CDR3 protein: ASSLSGSADTQY
J gene: TRBJ2-1; clone size: few; V gene: TRBV20-1; CDR3 protein: SARDQRGGYNEQF
J gene: TRBJ2-1; clone size: few; V gene: TRBV7-8; CDR3 protein: ASSLSLTGQF
J gene: TRBJ2-7; clone size: many; V gene: TRBV28; CDR3 protein: ASSTPLGGEQY
J gene: TRBJ1-2; clone size: NA; V gene: TRBV3-1; CDR3 protein: ASSLLGGYT
J gene: TRBJ2-4; clone size: many; V gene: TRBV29-1; CDR3 protein: SVVSRLDIQY
J gene: TRBJ1-4; clone size: few; V gene: TRBV18; CDR3 protein: ASSPATGATNEKLF
J gene: TRBJ1-2; clone size: many; V gene: TRBV20-1; CDR3 protein: SARGGEAGHHGYT